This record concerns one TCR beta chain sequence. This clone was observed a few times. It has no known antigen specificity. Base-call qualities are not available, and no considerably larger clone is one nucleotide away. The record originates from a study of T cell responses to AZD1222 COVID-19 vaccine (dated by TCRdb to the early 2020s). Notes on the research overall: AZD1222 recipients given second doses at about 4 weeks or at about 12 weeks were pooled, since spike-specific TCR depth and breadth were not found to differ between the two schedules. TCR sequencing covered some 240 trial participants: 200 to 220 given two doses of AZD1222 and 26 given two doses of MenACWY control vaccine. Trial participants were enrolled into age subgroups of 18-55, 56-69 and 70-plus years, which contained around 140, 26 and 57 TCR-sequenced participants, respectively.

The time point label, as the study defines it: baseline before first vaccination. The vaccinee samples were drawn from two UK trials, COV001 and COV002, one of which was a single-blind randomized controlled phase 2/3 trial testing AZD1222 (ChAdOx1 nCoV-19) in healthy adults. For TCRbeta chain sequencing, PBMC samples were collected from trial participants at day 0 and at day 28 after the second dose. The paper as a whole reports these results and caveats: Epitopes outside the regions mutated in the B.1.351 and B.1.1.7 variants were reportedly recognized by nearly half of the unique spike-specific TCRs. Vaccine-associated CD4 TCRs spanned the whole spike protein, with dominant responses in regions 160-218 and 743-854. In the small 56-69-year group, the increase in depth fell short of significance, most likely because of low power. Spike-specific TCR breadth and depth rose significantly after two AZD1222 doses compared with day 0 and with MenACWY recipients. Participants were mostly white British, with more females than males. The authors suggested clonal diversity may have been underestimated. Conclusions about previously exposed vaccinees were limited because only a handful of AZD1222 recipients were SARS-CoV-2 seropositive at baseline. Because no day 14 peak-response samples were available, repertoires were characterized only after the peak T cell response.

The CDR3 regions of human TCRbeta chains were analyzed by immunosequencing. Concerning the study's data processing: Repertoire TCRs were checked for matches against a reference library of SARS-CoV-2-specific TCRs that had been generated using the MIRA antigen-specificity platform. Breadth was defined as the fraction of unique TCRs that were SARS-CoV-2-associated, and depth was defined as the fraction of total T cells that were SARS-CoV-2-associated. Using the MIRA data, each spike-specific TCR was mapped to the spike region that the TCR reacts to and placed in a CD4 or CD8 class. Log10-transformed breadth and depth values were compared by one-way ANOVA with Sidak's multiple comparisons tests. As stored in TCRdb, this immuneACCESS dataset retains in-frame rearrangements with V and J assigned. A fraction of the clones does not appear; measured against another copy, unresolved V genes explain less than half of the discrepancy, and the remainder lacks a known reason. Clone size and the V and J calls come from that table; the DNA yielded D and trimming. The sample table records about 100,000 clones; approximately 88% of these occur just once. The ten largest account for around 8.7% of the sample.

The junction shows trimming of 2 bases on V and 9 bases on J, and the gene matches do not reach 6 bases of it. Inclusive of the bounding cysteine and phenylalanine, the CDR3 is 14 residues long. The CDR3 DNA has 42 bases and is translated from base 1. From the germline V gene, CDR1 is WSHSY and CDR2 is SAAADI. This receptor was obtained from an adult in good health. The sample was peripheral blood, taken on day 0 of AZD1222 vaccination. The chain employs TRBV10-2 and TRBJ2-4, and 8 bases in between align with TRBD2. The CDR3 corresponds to CASSEPGGPGIQYF. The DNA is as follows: TGCGCCAGCAGTGAGCCGGGAGGGCCGGGCATTCAGTACTTC.